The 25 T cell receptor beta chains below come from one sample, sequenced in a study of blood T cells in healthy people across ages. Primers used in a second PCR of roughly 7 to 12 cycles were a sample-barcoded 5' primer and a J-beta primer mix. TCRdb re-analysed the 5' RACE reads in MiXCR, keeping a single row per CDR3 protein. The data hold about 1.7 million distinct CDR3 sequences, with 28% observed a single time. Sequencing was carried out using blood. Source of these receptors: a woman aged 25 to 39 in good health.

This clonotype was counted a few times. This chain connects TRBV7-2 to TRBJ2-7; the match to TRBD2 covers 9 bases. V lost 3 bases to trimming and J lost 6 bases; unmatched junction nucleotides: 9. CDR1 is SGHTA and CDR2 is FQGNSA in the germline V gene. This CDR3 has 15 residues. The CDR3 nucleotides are TGTGCCAGCAGCTTGGGTCTAGCGGGAACCAGCGAGCAGTACTTC. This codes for CASSLGLAGTSEQYF.

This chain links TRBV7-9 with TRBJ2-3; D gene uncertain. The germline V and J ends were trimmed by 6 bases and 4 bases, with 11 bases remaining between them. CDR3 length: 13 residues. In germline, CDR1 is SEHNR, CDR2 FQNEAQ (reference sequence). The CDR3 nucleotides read TGTGCCAGCAGGGGAATGGCGGCAGATACGCAGTATTTT. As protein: CASRGMAADTQYF.

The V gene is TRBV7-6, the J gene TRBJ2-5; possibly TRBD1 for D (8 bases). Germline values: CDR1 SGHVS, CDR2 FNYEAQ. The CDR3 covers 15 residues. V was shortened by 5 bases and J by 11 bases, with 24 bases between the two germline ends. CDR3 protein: CASSPMAQGAGEQYF. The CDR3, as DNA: TGTGCCAGCAGCCCTATGGCCCAGGGGGCGGGAGAGCAGTACTTC.

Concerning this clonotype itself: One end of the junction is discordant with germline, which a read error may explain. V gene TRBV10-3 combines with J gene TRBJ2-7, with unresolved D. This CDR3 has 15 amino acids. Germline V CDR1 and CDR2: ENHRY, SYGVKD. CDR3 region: CAISEMILGSYGQYF. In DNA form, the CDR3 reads TGTGCCATCAGTGAGATGATTCTCGGGTCCTACGGGCAGTACTTC.

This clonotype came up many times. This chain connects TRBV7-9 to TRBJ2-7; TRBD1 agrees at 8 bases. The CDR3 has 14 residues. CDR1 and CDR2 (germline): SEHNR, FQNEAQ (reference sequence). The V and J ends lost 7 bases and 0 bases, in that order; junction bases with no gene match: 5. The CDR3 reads CASNRQGPSYEQYF. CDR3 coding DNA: TGTGCCAGCAACAGACAGGGGCCCTCCTACGAGCAGTACTTC.

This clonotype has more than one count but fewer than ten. In nucleotides, the CDR3 is TGTGCCAGCAGTTACTCTGGGACAGGGGCATTCGAGCAGTACTTC. Encoded protein: CASSYSGTGAFEQYF. This chain uses TRBV6-5 with TRBJ2-7, with TRBD1 identical over 10 bases. The trim removed 0 bases at V and 6 bases at J, leaving 5 bases unmatched. Germline CDR1 is MNHEY and CDR2 is SVGAGI. The length of the CDR3 is 15 residues.

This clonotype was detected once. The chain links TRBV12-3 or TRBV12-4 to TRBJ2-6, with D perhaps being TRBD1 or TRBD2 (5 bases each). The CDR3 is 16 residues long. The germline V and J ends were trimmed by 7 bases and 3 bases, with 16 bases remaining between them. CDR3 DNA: TGTGCCAGCACCCAAGAGAGGGGAAATGGGGCCAACGTCCTGACTTTC. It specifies CASTQERGNGANVLTF.

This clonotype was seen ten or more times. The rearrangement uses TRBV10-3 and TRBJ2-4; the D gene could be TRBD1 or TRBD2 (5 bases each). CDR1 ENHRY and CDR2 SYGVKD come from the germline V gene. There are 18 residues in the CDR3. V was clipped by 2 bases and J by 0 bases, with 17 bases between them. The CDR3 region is CAISESIEGRSAKNIQYF. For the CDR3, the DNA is TGTGCCATCAGTGAGAGTATCGAGGGGCGGTCAGCCAAAAACATTCAGTACTTC.

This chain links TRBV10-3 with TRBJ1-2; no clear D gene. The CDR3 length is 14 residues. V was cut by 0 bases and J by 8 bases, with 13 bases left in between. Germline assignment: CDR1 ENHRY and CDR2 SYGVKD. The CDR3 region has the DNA TGTGCCATCAGTGAGTCGATGGGAAATGGGGGCTACACCTTC. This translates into CAISESMGNGGYTF.

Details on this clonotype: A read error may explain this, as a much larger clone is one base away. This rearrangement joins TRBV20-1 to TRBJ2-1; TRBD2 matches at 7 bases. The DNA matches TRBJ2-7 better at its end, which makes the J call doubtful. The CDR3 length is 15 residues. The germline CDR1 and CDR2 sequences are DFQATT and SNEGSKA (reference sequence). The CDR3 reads CSASPGAGSAYGQYF. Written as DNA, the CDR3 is TGCAGTGCTAGCCCTGGAGCGGGAAGTGCATACGGGCAGTACTTC.

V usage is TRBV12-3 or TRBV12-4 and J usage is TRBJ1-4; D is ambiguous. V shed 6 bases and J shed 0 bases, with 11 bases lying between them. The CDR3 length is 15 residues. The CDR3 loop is CASSTDITTNEKLFF. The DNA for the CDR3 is TGTGCCAGCAGCACAGACATCACAACTAATGAAAAACTGTTTTTT.

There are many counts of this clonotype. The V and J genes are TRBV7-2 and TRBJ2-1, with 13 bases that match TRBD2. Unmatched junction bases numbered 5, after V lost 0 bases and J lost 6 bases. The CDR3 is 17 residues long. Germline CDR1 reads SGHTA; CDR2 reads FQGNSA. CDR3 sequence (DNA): TGTGCCAGCAGCTTAGCGGGGACTAGCGGGACCCCCAATGAGCAGTTCTTC. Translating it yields CASSLAGTSGTPNEQFF.

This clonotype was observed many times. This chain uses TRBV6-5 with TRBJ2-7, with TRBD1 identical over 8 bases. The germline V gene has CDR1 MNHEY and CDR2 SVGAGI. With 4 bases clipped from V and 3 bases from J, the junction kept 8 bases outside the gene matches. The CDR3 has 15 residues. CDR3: CASSSTGTGGYEQYF. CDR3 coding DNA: TGTGCCAGCAGTTCGACCGGGACAGGAGGCTACGAGCAGTACTTC.

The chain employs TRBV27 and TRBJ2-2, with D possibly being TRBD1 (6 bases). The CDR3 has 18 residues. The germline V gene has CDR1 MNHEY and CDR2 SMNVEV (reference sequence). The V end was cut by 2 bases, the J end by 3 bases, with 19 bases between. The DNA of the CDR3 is TGTGCCAGCAGTTTAGGGGGTTCGAGGGGGAGATACACCGGGGAGCTGTTTTTT. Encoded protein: CASSLGGSRGRYTGELFF.

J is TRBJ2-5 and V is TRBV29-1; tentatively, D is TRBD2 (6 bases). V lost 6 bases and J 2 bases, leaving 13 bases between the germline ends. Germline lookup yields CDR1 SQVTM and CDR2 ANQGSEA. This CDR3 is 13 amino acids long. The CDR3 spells CSVRGRGQETQYF. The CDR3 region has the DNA TGCAGCGTCCGAGGACGGGGGCAAGAGACCCAGTACTTC.

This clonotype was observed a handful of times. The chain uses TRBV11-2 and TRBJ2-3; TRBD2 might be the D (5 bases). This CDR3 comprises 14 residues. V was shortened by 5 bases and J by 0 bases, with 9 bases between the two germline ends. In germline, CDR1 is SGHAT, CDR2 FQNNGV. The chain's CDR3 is CASSGLWSTDTQYF. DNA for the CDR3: TGTGCCAGCAGCGGACTGTGGAGCACAGATACGCAGTATTTT.

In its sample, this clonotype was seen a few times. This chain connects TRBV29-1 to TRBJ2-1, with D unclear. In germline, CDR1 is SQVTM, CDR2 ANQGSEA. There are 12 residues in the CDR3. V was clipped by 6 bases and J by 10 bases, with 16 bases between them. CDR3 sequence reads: CSVPRPTEEQFF. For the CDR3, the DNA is TGCAGCGTCCCCCGGCCCACCGAGGAGCAGTTCTTC.

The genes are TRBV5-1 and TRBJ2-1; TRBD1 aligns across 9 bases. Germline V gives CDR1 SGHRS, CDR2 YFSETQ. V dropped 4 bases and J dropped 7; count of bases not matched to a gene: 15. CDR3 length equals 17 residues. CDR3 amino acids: CASSLTTGTGKGNEQFF. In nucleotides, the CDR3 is TGCGCCAGCAGCCTGACCACCGGGACAGGGAAAGGTAATGAGCAGTTCTTC.

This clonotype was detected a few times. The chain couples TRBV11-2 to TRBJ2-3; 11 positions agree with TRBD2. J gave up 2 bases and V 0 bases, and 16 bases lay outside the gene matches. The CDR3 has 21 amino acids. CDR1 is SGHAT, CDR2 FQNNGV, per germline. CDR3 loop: CASSLDPGQLAGAPTTDTQYF. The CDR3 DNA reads TGTGCCAGCAGCTTAGACCCGGGTCAACTAGCGGGGGCCCCAACCACAGATACGCAGTATTTT.

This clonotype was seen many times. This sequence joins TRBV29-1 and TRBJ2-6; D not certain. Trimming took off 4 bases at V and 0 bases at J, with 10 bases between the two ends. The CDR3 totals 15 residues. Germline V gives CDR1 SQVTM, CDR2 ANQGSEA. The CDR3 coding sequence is TGCAGCGTTGGGCAAGGGTCCTCTGGGGCCAACGTCCTGACTTTC. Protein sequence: CSVGQGSSGANVLTF. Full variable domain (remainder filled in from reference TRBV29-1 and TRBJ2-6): SAVISQKPSRDICQRGTSLTIQCQVDSQVTMMFWYRQQPGQSLTLIATANQGSEATYESGFVIDKFPISRPNLTFSTLTVSNMSPEDSSIYLCSVGQGSSGANVLTFGAGSRLTVL.

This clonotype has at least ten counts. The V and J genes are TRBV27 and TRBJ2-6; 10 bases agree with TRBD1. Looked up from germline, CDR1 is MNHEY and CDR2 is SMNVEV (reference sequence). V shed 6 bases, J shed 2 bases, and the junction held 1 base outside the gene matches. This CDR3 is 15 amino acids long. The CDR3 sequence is CASRTGGAGANVLTF. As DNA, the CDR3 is TGTGCCAGCAGGACAGGGGGCGCTGGGGCCAACGTCCTGACTTTC.

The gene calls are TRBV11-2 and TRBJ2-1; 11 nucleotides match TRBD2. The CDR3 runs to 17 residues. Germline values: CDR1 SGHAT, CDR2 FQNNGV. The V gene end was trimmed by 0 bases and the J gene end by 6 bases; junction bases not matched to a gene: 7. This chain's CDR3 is CASSLELLAGVPNEQFF. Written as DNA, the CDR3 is TGTGCCAGCAGCTTAGAGCTACTAGCGGGGGTCCCCAATGAGCAGTTCTTC.

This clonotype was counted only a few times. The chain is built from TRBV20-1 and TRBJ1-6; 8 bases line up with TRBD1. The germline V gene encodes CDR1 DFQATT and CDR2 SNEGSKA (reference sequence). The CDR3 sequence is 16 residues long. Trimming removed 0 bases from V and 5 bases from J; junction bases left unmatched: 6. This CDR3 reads CSARDPGQGNNSPLHF. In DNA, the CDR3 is TGCAGTGCTAGAGATCCCGGACAGGGCAATAATTCACCCCTCCACTTT.

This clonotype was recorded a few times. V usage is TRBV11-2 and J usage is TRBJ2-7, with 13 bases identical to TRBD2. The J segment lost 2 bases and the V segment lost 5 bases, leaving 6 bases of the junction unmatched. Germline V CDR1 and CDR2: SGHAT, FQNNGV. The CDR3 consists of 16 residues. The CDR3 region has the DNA TGTGCCAGCAGCCAAGGACTAGCGGGGGCTACCTACGAGCAGTACTTC. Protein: CASSQGLAGATYEQYF.

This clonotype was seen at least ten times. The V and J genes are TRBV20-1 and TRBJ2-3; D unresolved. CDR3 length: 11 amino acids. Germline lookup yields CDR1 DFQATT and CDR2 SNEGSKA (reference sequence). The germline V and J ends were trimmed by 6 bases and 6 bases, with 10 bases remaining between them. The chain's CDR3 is CSAPKWDTQYF. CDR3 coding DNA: TGCAGTGCCCCCAAGTGGGATACGCAGTATTTT.